The 31 T cell receptor beta chains in this list originate from one sample, sequenced in a study of T cells in Graves' hyperthyroidism and ophthalmopathy. There were TCR beta CDR3 regions amplified from RNA transcripts. Researchers ran a first-round RT-PCR on the TCR CDR3 using the HTBI primer set. TCRdb redid the calling of the multiplex PCR reads with MiXCR, one entry per CDR3 protein. The sample yields approximately 700,000 distinct CDR3 sequences, roughly 45% seen once. Source material: peripheral blood or thyroid tissue (not recorded which). These receptors were obtained from an adult man with Graves' disease, either hyperthyroidism or ophthalmopathy (not recorded which).

This clonotype has at least ten counts. V gene TRBV7-9 combines with J gene TRBJ1-5, with D possibly matching TRBD1 (5 bases). From germline, CDR1 is SEHNR and CDR2 FQNEAQ (reference sequence). Trimming took 2 bases from V and 4 from J, leaving 6 bases between them. CDR3 length equals 13 residues. CDR3: CASSLWGNQPQHF. CDR3 sequence (DNA): TGTGCCAGCAGCTTATGGGGGAATCAGCCCCAGCATTTT. The full variable domain, rest sourced from reference TRBV7-9 and TRBJ1-5, is DTGVSQNPRHKITKRGQNVTFRCDPISEHNRLYWYRQTLGQGPEFLTYFQNEAQLEKSRLLSDRFSAERPKGSFSTLEIQRTEQGDSAMYLCASSLWGNQPQHFGDGTRLSIL.

This clonotype showed up just a few times. The gene calls are TRBV7-9 and TRBJ1-1; no reliable D call. This CDR3 has 13 residues. V was trimmed by 1 base and J by 8 bases, leaving 11 bases between them. Germline lookup yields CDR1 SEHNR and CDR2 FQNEAQ (reference sequence). CDR3 loop: CASSLVITDEAFF. The CDR3 DNA reads TGTGCCAGCAGCTTAGTAATTACAGACGAAGCTTTCTTT.

This clonotype came up a few times. Relative to the germline gene, one junction end is altered; a read error may explain this. This sequence joins TRBV7-9 and TRBJ1-6, with no clear D. The CDR3 contains 12 residues. Germline V gives CDR1 SEHNR, CDR2 FQNEAQ (reference sequence). As DNA, the CDR3 is TGTGCCAGCAGTTCCGGTACTTCGGGCGGGGTTTTC. It encodes CASSSGTSGGVF.

The rearrangement links TRBV29-1 to TRBJ2-7; TRBD1 matches 10 bases. CDR1 is SQVTM, CDR2 ANQGSEA, per germline. The CDR3 is 15 amino acids. Losses at the gene ends were 7 bases for V and 2 bases for J; bases not matched to a gene: 11. The CDR3 region has the DNA TGCAGCGCCCCGCGGACAGGGGGTTTAACCTACGAGCAGTACTTC. Translation: CSAPRTGGLTYEQYF.

V gene TRBV7-9 combines with J gene TRBJ2-5; D may correspond to TRBD1 or TRBD2 (6 bases each). CDR3 size: 18 residues. Germline CDR1 is SEHNR and CDR2 is FQNEAQ (reference sequence). The ends were cut back, 5 bases at V and 2 bases at J, with 24 bases in the middle. The CDR3 loop is CASSRGLLRSGTQETQYF. The CDR3 region has the DNA TGTGCCAGCAGCCGCGGACTACTCCGGTCCGGGACACAAGAGACCCAGTACTTC.

This clonotype was picked up a small number of times. This sequence joins TRBV14 and TRBJ1-1; D ambiguous. Trimming shortened V by 0 bases and J by 1 base, and 12 bases separated the two germline ends. Germline CDR1 SGHDN, CDR2 FVKESK. The CDR3 loop spans 16 amino acids. CDR3 sequence reads: CASSQEILGRNTEAFF. For the CDR3, the DNA is TGTGCCAGCAGCCAAGAGATTCTGGGCAGGAACACTGAAGCTTTCTTT.

As regards this clonotype: At one of its ends the junction is not consistent with the germline gene, which may arise from a read error. The chain combines TRBV6-5 with TRBJ1-3, with D uncertain. The germline V gene has CDR1 MNHEY and CDR2 SVGAGI. CDR3 length: 14 amino acids. This chain's CDR3 is CATSLWSADNSIYF. The CDR3 DNA sequence: TGTGCCACCAGTTTATGGTCGGCAGACAACAGCATATATTTT.

CDR3 loop: CASSPVERANYGYTF. The CDR3 DNA follows: TGTGCCAGTAGTCCCGTAGAACGGGCTAACTATGGCTACACCTTC. The V gene is TRBV19, the J gene TRBJ1-2; D gene uncertain. From germline, CDR1 is LNHDA and CDR2 SQIVND (reference sequence). Trimming shortened V by 5 bases and J by 0 bases, and 13 bases separated the two germline ends. This CDR3 is built from 15 residues.

This clonotype was seen a few times. The J gene is TRBJ2-7, the V gene TRBV20-1, with 10 bases fitting TRBD2. With 6 bases clipped from V and 4 bases from J, the junction kept 3 bases outside the gene matches. The CDR3 spans 12 residues. Germline CDR1 DFQATT, CDR2 SNEGSKA (reference sequence). The CDR3 spells CSAGTSVYEQYF. The DNA of the CDR3 is TGCAGTGCCGGGACTAGCGTGTACGAGCAGTACTTC.

As for this clonotype: This may be a read error: a much more frequent sequence differs by one nucleotide. The chain recombines TRBV10-1 with TRBJ2-7, with 9 bases that match TRBD2. After removal of 10 bases from V and 5 bases from J, the junction contained 12 bases not matched to a gene. CDR3 size: 14 residues. Germline loops: CDR1 WNHNN, CDR2 SYGVQD (reference sequence). In nucleotides, the CDR3 is TGCGCCACCAGCGGCCTAGCGGGGCGAAACGAGCAGTACTTC. This gives the protein CATSGLAGRNEQYF.

The V and J genes are TRBV29-1 and TRBJ1-4, with a possible D match to TRBD1 (5 bases). V was trimmed by 4 bases and J by 1 base, leaving 19 bases between them. CDR1 is SQVTM and CDR2 is ANQGSEA in the germline V gene. The length of the CDR3 is 17 residues. Written as DNA, the CDR3 is TGCAGCGTTGCGGCGGGCGCGGCCGGGGGAACTAATGAAAAACTGTTTTTT. This gives the protein CSVAAGAAGGTNEKLFF. Combining the CDR3 with reference TRBV29-1 and TRBJ1-4 gives the whole variable domain SAVISQKPSRDICQRGTSLTIQCQVDSQVTMMFWYRQQPGQSLTLIATANQGSEATYESGFVIDKFPISRPNLTFSTLTVSNMSPEDSSIYLCSVAAGAAGGTNEKLFFGSGTQLSVL.

CDR3 nucleotide sequence: TGTGCCACCAGTGACCCAACAGGGCTTGGTGGCTACACCTTC. It encodes CATSDPTGLGGYTF. V and J are TRBV24-1 and TRBJ1-2, with a tentative D call TRBD1 (6 bases). The germline V gene has CDR1 KGHDR and CDR2 SFDVKD. The CDR3 extends over 14 amino acids. V was pared by 4 bases and J by 7 bases, with 15 bases between.

Points on this clonotype: This may stem from a read error, because a much larger clone lies one nucleotide away. This sequence joins TRBV6-1 and TRBJ1-5; D is unclear. The CDR3 is 10 amino acids. V lost 10 bases, J lost 6 bases, and 7 bases lay in between. Germline lookup yields CDR1 MNHNS and CDR2 SASEGT. CDR3 DNA: TGTGCCACCGACGGTCAGCCCCAGCATTTT. This encodes CATDGQPQHF.

This clonotype has only one observation. V gene TRBV7-2 combines with J gene TRBJ1-1; D is unresolved. Trimming took off 0 bases at V and 6 bases at J, with 11 bases between the two ends. Germline CDR1 and CDR2: SGHTA and FQGNSA. The CDR3 has 14 residues. CDR3 residues: CASSLAWSVPEAFF. The CDR3 DNA reads TGTGCCAGCAGCTTAGCGTGGTCAGTACCTGAAGCTTTCTTT. The complete variable domain, with remaining parts taken from reference TRBV7-2 and TRBJ1-1, reads GAGVSQSPSNKVTEKGKDVELRCDPISGHTALYWYRQSLGQGLEFLIYFQGNSAPDKSGLPSDRFSAERTGGSVSTLTIQRTQQEDSAVYLCASSLAWSVPEAFFGQGTRLTVV.

The chain combines TRBV7-9 with TRBJ1-2; 9 bases map to TRBD1. The ends lost 5 bases at V and 6 bases at J; junction bases unmatched: 13. The CDR3 has 16 residues. Germline lookup yields CDR1 SEHNR and CDR2 FQNEAQ (reference sequence). CDR3 coding DNA: TGTGCCAGCAGCCTACAGGGGGCGAGGGTACCGCATGGCTACACCTTC. This translates into CASSLQGARVPHGYTF.

On this clonotype itself: A much larger clone is a single base away; this may be a read error. V gene TRBV5-1 combines with J gene TRBJ1-4; D gene unclear. Germline loops: CDR1 SGHRS, CDR2 YFSETQ. The CDR3 covers 14 residues. The CDR3 reads CASSFADPREKLLF. The DNA for the CDR3 is TGTGCCAGCAGCTTTGCAGATCCGCGTGAAAAACTGCTTTTT.

The rearrangement joins TRBV29-1 to TRBJ1-5; possibly TRBD1 for D (6 bases). Trimming stripped 7 bases from V and 0 bases from J, with 19 bases between. This CDR3 is 16 amino acids long. Germline V gene lookup returns CDR1 SQVTM and CDR2 ANQGSEA. The CDR3 nucleotides read TGCAGCGCGGGACGGGGGCTTCTTTATAGCAATCAGCCCCAGCATTTT. The encoded protein is CSAGRGLLYSNQPQHF.

This clonotype was counted only a few times. The V call is TRBV7-9, the J call TRBJ1-3; 9 nucleotides line up with TRBD1. The V segment lost 6 bases and the J segment 7 bases; nucleotides outside the gene matches: 4. This CDR3 has 13 residues. Looked up from germline, CDR1 is SEHNR and CDR2 is FQNEAQ (reference sequence). As DNA, the CDR3 is TGTGCCAGCAGTGGGGACAGGGTGAACACCATATATTTT. Translating it yields CASSGDRVNTIYF.

Of note for this clonotype: A much larger clonotype is one base distant, so this may be a read error. V and J are TRBV9 and TRBJ1-3; 7 bases agree with TRBD1. The CDR3 has 14 amino acids. The ends lost 4 bases at V and 6 bases at J; junction bases unmatched: 7. The germline V gene encodes CDR1 SGDLS and CDR2 YYNGEE. The CDR3 region has the DNA TGTGCCAGCAGCTCAGGGGGGACTGAAAACACCATATATTTT. Amino acids: CASSSGGTENTIYF.

The chain couples TRBV2 to TRBJ1-4; 8 bases map to TRBD1. Germline assignment: CDR1 SNHLY and CDR2 FYNNEI. Trimming took 8 bases from V and 8 from J; bases not matched to a gene: 10. The CDR3 extends over 14 amino acids. The CDR3 coding sequence is TGTGCCAGCGAAGGACAGGGTGTATCGGAAAAACTGTTTTTT. This encodes CASEGQGVSEKLFF.

This chain joins TRBV2 and TRBJ1-2; 7 bases agree with TRBD1. This CDR3 has 12 amino acids. V lost 7 bases to trimming and J lost 5 bases; unmatched junction nucleotides: 4. Germline V gives CDR1 SNHLY, CDR2 FYNNEI. The CDR3 region has the DNA TGTGCCAGCACCAGGGGGACGTATGGCTACACCTTC. Translating it yields CASTRGTYGYTF.

This chain uses TRBV6-1 with TRBJ1-6; D remains unclear. The germline CDR1 and CDR2 sequences are MNHNS and SASEGT. The CDR3 sequence is 14 residues long. V lost 10 bases to trimming and J lost 0 bases, with 10 bases between them. The CDR3 bases are TGTGCCAAGGGTGGAAGCTCCTATAATTCACCCCTCCACTTT. This encodes CAKGGSSYNSPLHF.

This clonotype was counted ten times or more. The chain joins TRBV29-1 to TRBJ1-2; D is possibly TRBD1 (6 bases). The V end lost 4 bases, the J end lost 4 bases, and 16 bases lay between the germline ends. Germline V gene data show CDR1 as SQVTM and CDR2 as ANQGSEA. The CDR3 loop spans 14 amino acids. Here the CDR3 reads CSVGRDTGSYGYTF. The CDR3 DNA reads TGCAGCGTTGGCCGGGACACCGGATCCTATGGCTACACCTTC.

Note on this clonotype: A read error may account for a junction end that differs from germline. This chain links TRBV2 with TRBJ2-7; maybe TRBD1 (6 bases). Germline-derived CDR1 and CDR2 are SNHLY and FYNNEI. This CDR3 is 20 amino acids long. CDR3: CARSEPLVASNGTRAYEQYF. CDR3 bases: TGTGCCAGGAGTGAACCGCTCGTTGCGTCGAACGGGACAAGGGCCTACGAGCAGTACTTC.

This clonotype was recorded many times. This chain connects TRBV13 to TRBJ1-2; TRBD1 is a possible D gene (6 bases). V dropped 4 bases and J dropped 1 base, with 13 bases sitting between them. The CDR3 covers 15 residues. Germline V gene lookup returns CDR1 PRHDT and CDR2 FYEKMQ (reference sequence). CDR3 sequence: CASSYGQQRNYGYTF. CDR3 DNA sequence: TGTGCCAGCAGCTACGGACAGCAACGTAACTATGGCTACACCTTC. The full variable domain, rest sourced from reference TRBV13 and TRBJ1-2, is AAGVIQSPRHLIKEKRETATLKCYPIPRHDTVYWYQQGPGQDPQFLISFYEKMQSDKGSIPDRFSAQQFSDYHSELNMSSLELGDSALYFCASSYGQQRNYGYTFGSGTRLTVV.

This clonotype was recorded a few times. The rearrangement uses TRBV7-9 and TRBJ1-2, with a weak D call TRBD1 (6 bases). Trimming cost V 6 bases and J 8 bases, with 16 bases left between them. The CDR3 contains 13 residues. Germline V gene lookup returns CDR1 SEHNR and CDR2 FQNEAQ (reference sequence). The CDR3 here is CASSADYRAGYTF. CDR3 nucleotide sequence: TGTGCCAGCAGTGCGGATTACAGGGCCGGCTACACCTTC. The variable domain in full, with the rest retrieved from reference TRBV7-9 and TRBJ1-2, is DTGVSQNPRHKITKRGQNVTFRCDPISEHNRLYWYRQTLGQGPEFLTYFQNEAQLEKSRLLSDRFSAERPKGSFSTLEIQRTEQGDSAMYLCASSADYRAGYTFGSGTRLTVV.

This clonotype was observed many times. The chain employs TRBV19 and TRBJ1-4, with TRBD1 identical over 7 bases. The length of the CDR3 is 15 residues. Unmatched junction bases numbered 11, after V lost 6 bases and J lost 7 bases. Germline V gene sequence: CDR1 LNHDA, CDR2 SQIVND (reference sequence). The CDR3 nucleotides read TGTGCCAGTAGCAGCACGAGGGACAGCGCTGAAAAACTGTTTTTT. This gives the protein CASSSTRDSAEKLFF.

The chain carries TRBV10-1 and TRBJ1-1; D remains ambiguous. The CDR3 is 13 residues long. With 4 bases removed from V and 1 base from J, the gap between germline ends came to 7 bases. CDR1 is WNHNN, CDR2 SYGVQD, per germline (reference sequence). CDR3 DNA: TGCGCCAGCAGTGTTCCCGGGAACACTGAAGCTTTCTTT. Translation: CASSVPGNTEAFF.

The chain employs TRBV29-1 and TRBJ1-1; 9 bases line up with TRBD1. The CDR3 is made up of 11 amino acids. CDR1 SQVTM and CDR2 ANQGSEA come from the germline V gene. The V segment lost 7 bases and the J segment 6 bases; nucleotides outside the gene matches: 3. CDR3 region: CSGDRVPEAFF. The CDR3 region has the DNA TGCAGCGGGGACAGGGTCCCTGAAGCTTTCTTT.

This clonotype was counted many times. This chain connects TRBV10-3 to TRBJ1-6; D uncertain. Trimming took off 3 bases at V and 7 bases at J, with 4 bases between the two ends. From germline, CDR1 is ENHRY and CDR2 SYGVKD. The CDR3 runs 12 residues. In nucleotides, the CDR3 is TGTGCCATCAGTGAAGGAAATTCACCCCTCCACTTT. Encoded protein: CAISEGNSPLHF.

This clonotype was detected only a few times. The V call is TRBV7-2, the J call TRBJ2-7; 8 bases agree with TRBD1. The CDR3 length is 16 residues. CDR1 SGHTA and CDR2 FQGNSA come from the germline V gene. Trimming cost V 6 bases and J 0 bases; bases outside gene matches: 10. CDR3 residues: CASSSPGQDLSYEQYF. The CDR3, as DNA: TGTGCCAGCAGTTCGCCGGGACAGGACCTCTCCTACGAGCAGTACTTC.